This T cell receptor beta chain was obtained from a study of control samples from healthy donors and cancer patients. TCRdb keeps only in-frame clones here, not all; method: immunoSEQ multiplex PCR. The data show about 130,000 clones, around 93% seen once. In its sample, this clone was seen a few times. The sequenced sample consisted of blood. This clonotype was sampled from a woman in her forties or fifties in good health.

The CDR3 protein is CASSSIIGEQFF. CDR3 nucleotide sequence: TGTGCCAGCAGTTCAATCATAGGTGAGCAGTTCTTC. The chain uses TRBV25-1 and TRBJ2-1, with D uncertain. V lost 5 bases and J 9 bases, leaving 11 bases between the germline ends. The germline gives CDR1 MGHDK, CDR2 SYGVNS. This CDR3 has 12 residues.